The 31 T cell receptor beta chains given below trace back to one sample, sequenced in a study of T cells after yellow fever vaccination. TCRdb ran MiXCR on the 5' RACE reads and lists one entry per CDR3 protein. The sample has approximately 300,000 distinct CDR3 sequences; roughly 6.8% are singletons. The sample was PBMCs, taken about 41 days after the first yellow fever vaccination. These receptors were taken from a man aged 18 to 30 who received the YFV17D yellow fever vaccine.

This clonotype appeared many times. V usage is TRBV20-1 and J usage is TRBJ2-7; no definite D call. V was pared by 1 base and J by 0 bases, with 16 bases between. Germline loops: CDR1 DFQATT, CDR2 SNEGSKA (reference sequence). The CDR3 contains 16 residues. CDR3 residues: CSARAAVDASSYEQYV. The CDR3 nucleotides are TGCAGTGCTAGAGCTGCCGTTGACGCTAGCTCCTACGAGCAGTACGTC.

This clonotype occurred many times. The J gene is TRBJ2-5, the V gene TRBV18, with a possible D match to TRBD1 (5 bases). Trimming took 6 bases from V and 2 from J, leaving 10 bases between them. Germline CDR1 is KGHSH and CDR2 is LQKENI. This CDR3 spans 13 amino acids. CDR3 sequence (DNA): TGTGCCAGCTCCCAGGACATTCAAGAGACCCAGTACTTC. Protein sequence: CASSQDIQETQYF.

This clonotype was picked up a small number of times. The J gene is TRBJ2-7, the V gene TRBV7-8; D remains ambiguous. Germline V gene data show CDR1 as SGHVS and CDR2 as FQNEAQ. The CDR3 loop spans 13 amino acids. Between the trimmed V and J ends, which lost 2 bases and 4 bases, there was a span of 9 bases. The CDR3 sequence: CASSLSPGYEQYF. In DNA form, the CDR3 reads TGTGCCAGCAGCTTATCCCCAGGATACGAGCAGTACTTC.

The CDR3, as DNA: TGTGCCAGCAGCCAAAGGTTGCAGGACCAAGGGACCGGGGAGCTGTTTTTT. Residues: CASSQRLQDQGTGELFF. V and J are TRBV3-1 and TRBJ2-2; D ambiguous. The ends were cut back, 2 bases at V and 5 bases at J, with 18 bases in the middle. The CDR3 totals 17 residues. CDR1 and CDR2 (germline): LGHDT, YNNKEL (reference sequence).

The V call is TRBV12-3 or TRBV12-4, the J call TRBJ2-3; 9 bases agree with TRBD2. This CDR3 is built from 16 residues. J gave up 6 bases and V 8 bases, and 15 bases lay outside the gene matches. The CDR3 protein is CASSTRQRGAPDTQYF. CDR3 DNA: TGTGCCAGCTCAACACGCCAGCGGGGGGCCCCGGATACGCAGTATTTT.

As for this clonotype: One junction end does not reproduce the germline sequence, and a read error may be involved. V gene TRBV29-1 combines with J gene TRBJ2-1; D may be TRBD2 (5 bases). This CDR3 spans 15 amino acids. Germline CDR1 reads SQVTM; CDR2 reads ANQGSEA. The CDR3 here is CSVEARAFSFNEQFF. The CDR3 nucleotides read TGCAGCGTTGAAGCGAGGGCCTTTTCCTTCAATGAGCAGTTCTTC.

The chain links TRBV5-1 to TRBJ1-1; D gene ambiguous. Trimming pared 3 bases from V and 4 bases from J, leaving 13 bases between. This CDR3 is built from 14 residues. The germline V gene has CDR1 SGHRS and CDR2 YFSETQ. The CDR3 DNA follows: TGCGCCAGCAGCTCCTCGACGGGAGGCACTGAAGCTTTCTTT. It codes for CASSSSTGGTEAFF.

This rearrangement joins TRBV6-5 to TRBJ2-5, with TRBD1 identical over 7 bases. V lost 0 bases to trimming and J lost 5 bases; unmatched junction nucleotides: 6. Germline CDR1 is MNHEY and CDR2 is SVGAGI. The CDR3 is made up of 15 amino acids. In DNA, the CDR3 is TGTGCCAGCAGTTACTCGAATGGCAGGGGGGAGACCCAGTACTTC. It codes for CASSYSNGRGETQYF.

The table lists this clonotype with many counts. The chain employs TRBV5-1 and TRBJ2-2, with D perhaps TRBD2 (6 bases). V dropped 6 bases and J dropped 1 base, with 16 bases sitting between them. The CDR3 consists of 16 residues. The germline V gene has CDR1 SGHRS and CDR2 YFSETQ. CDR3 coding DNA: TGCGCCAGCAAGCTCGTGGAGGGAGTGAACACCGGGGAGCTGTTTTTT. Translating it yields CASKLVEGVNTGELFF.

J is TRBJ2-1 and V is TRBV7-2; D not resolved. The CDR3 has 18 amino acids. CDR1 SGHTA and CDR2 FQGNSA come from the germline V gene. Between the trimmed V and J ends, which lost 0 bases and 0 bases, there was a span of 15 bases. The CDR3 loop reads CASSLAPTTRSSYNEQFF. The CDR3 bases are TGTGCCAGCAGCTTAGCGCCGACGACCCGAAGCTCCTACAATGAGCAGTTCTTC.

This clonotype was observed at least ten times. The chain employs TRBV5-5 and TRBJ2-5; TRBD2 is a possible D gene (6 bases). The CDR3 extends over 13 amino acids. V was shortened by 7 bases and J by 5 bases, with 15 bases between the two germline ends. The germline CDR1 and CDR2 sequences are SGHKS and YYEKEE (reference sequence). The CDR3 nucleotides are TGTGCCAGCGCGGGACCGACTTCGGAGACCCAGTACTTC. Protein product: CASAGPTSETQYF.

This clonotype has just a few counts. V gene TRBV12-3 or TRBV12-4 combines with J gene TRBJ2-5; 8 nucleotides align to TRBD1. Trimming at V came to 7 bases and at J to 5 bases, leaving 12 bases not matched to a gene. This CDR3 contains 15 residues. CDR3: CASTSRTGLEETQYF. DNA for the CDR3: TGTGCCAGCACATCCCGGACAGGGCTAGAGGAGACCCAGTACTTC.

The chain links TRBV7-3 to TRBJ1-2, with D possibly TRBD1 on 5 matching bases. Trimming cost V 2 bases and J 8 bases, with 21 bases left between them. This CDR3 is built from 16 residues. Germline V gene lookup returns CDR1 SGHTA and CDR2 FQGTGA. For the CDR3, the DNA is TGTGCCAGCAGCTTAGGGGGACCGGGGATAAGTGGAGGCTACACCTTC. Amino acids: CASSLGGPGISGGYTF. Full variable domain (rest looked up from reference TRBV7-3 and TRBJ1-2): GAGVSQTPSNKVTEKGKYVELRCDPISGHTALYWYRQSLGQGPEFLIYFQGTGAADDSGLPNDRFFAVRPEGSVSTLKIQRTERGDSAVYLCASSLGGPGISGGYTFGSGTRLTVV.

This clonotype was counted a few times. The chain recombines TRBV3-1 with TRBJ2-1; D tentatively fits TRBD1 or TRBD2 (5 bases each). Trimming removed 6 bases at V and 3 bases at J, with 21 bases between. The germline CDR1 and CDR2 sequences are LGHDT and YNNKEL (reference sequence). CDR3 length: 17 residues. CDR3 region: CASSPGFEGPNYNEQFF. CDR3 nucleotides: TGTGCCAGCAGTCCAGGGTTTGAGGGCCCCAACTACAATGAGCAGTTCTTC.

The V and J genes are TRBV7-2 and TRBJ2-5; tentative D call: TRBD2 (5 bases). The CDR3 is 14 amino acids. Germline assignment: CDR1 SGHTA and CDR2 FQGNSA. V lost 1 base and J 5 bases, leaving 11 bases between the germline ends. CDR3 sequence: CASSLEAVWETQYF. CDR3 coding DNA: TGTGCCAGCAGCTTAGAAGCGGTTTGGGAGACCCAGTACTTC.

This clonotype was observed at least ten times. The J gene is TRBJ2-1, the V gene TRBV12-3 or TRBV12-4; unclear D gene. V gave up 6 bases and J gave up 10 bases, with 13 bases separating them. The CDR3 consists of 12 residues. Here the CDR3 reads CASSRSVNEQFF. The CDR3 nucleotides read TGTGCCAGCAGCCGAAGCGTTAACGAGCAGTTCTTC.

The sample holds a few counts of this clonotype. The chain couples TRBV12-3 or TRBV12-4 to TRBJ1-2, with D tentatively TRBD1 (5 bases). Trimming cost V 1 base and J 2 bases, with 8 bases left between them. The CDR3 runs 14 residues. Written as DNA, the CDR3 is TGTGCCAGCAGTTTAGACAGGACCAACTATGGCTACACCTTC. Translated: CASSLDRTNYGYTF.

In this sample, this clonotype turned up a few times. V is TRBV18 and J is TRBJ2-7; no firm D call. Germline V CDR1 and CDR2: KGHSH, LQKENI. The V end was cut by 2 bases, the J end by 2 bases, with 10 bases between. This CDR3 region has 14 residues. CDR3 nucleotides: TGTGCCAGCTCACCAGGGATCCACACCTACGAGCAGTACGTC. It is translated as CASSPGIHTYEQYV.

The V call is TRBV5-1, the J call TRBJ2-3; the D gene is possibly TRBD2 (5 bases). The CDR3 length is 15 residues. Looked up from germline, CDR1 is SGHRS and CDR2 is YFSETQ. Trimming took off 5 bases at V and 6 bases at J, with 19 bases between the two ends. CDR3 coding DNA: TGCGCCAGCAGTTCGCAGACACCAACGGGGGATACGCAGTATTTT. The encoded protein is CASSSQTPTGDTQYF.

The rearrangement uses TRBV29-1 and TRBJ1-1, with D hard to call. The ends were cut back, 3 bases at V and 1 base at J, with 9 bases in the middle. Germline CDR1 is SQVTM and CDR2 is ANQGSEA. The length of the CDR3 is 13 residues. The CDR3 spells CSVEKQKNTEAFF. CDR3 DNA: TGCAGCGTTGAGAAGCAGAAGAACACTGAAGCTTTCTTT.

Written as DNA, the CDR3 is TGCGCCAGCAGCCCGCCCCGGACAGGGTGCCTTTTGGTCTACAATGAGCAGTTCTTC. It yields the protein CASSPPRTGCLLVYNEQFF. This sequence joins TRBV4-3 and TRBJ2-1; 8 nucleotides line up with TRBD1. With 4 bases clipped from V and 3 bases from J, the junction kept 17 bases outside the gene matches. CDR1 is LGHNA, CDR2 YSLEER, per germline. This CDR3 is built from 19 residues.

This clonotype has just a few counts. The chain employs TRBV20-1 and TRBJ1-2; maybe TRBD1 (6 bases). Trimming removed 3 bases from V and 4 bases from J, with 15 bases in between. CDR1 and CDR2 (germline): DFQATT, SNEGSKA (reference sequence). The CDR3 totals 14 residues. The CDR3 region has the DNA TGCAGTGCTAGTGCGGGGGGCGAAATCTATGGCTACACCTTC. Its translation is CSASAGGEIYGYTF.

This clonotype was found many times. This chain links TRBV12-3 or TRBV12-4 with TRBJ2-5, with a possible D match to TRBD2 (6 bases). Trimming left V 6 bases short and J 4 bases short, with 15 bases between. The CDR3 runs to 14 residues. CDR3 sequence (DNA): TGTGCCAGCAGAACACTAGCTTCGGGAGAGACCCAGTACTTC. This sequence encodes CASRTLASGETQYF.

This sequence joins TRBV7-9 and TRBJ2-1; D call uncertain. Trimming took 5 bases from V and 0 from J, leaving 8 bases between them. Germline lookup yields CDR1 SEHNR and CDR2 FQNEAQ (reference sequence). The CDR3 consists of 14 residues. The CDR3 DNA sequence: TGTGCCAGCAGCAAGGTGGTCTCCTACAATGAGCAGTTCTTC. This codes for CASSKVVSYNEQFF. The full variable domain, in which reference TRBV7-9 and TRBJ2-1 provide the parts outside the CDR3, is DTGVSQNPRHKITKRGQNVTFRCDPISEHNRLYWYRQTLGQGPEFLTYFQNEAQLEKSRLLSDRFSAERPKGSFSTLEIQRTEQGDSAMYLCASSKVVSYNEQFFGPGTRLTVL.

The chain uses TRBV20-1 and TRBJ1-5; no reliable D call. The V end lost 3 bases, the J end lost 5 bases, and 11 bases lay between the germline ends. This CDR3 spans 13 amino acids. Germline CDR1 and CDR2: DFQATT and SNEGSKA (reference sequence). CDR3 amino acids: CSASRVVDQPQHF. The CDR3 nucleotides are TGCAGTGCTAGTCGCGTGGTGGATCAGCCCCAGCATTTT.

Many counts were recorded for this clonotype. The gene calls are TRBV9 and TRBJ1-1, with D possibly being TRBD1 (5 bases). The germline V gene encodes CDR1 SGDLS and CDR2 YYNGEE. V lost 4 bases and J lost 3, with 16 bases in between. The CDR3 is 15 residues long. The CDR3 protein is CASSSLGGRDTEAFF. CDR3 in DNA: TGTGCCAGCAGCTCCCTTGGCGGCAGGGACACTGAAGCTTTCTTT.

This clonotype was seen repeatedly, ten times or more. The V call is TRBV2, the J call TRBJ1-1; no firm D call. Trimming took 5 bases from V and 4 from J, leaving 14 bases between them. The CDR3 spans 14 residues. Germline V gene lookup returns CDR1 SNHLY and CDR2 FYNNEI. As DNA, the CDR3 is TGTGCCAGCAGTCTATCCACGGAGGGCACTGAAGCTTTCTTT. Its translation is CASSLSTEGTEAFF.

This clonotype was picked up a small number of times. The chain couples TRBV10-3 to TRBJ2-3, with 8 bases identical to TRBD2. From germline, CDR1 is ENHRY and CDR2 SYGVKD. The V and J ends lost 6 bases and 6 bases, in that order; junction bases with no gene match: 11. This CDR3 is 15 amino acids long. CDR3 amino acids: CAISSPGTRGDTQYF. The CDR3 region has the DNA TGTGCCATCAGCTCACCGGGGACTAGGGGGGATACGCAGTATTTT.

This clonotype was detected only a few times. The CDR3 DNA is TGTGCCAGCAGCCCGCAACTGAACAGCTACGAGCAGTACTTC. Amino acids: CASSPQLNSYEQYF. The chain couples TRBV5-6 to TRBJ2-7; D gene uncertain. CDR3 length equals 14 residues. V was clipped by 4 bases and J by 3 bases, with 14 bases between them. The germline V gene encodes CDR1 SGHDT and CDR2 YYEEEE.

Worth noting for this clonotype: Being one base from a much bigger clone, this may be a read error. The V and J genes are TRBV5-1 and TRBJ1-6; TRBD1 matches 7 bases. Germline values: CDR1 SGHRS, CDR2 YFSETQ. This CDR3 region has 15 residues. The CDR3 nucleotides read TGCGCCAGCAGCTTGGACAGGGGTTATAATTCACCCATCCACTTT. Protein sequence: CASSLDRGYNSPIHF.

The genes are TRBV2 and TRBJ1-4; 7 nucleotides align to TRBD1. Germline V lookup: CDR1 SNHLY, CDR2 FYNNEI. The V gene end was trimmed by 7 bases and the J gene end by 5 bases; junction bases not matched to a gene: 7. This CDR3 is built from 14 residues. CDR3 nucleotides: TGTGCCAGCACGGAAGACAGGGTAAATGAAAAACTGTTTTTT. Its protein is CASTEDRVNEKLFF.